This T cell receptor (beta chain) emerged from a study of blood T cell repertoires in COVID-19. Germline CDR1 and CDR2: SGHAT and FQNNGV. V lost 1 base, J lost 5 bases, and 7 bases stayed unmatched. This CDR3 has 16 amino acids. The table came from immunoSEQ multiplex PCR; TCRdb's copy has only in-frame clones and leaves some out. The table lists more than 90,000 clones, approximately 87% of them singletons. The sample was peripheral blood. The V gene is TRBV11-2, the J gene TRBJ2-3, with 9 bases fitting TRBD2. The sequence was obtained from a man in his sixties or seventies who had recovered from COVID-19. This CDR3 is CASSLAQGLAVDTQYF. CDR3 bases: TGTGCCAGCAGCTTAGCTCAGGGACTAGCCGTAGATACGCAGTATTTT.